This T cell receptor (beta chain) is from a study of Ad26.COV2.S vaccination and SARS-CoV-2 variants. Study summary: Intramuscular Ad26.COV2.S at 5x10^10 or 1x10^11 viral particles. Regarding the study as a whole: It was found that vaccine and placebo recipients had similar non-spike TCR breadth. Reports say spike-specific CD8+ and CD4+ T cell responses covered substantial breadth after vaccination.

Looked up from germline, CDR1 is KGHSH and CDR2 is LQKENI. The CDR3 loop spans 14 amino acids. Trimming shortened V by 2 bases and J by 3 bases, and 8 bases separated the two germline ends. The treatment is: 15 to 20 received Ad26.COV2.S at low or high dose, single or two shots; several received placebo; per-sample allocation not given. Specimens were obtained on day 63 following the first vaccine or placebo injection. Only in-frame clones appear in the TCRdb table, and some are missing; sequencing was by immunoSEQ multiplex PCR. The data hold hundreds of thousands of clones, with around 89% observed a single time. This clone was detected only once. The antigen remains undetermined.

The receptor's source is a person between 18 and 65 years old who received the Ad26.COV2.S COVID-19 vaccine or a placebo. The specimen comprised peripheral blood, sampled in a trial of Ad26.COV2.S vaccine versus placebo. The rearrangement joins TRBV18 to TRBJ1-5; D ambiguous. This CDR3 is CASSPGEYNQPQHF. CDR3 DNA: TGTGCCAGCTCACCAGGGGAGTACAATCAGCCCCAGCATTTT.